A single sample gave rise to the 6 T cell receptor beta chains below, sequenced in a study of cytomegalovirus exposure and HLA in healthy donors. 13 Jbeta primers and 60 Vbeta primers were used for the PCR. Clones were read by immunoSEQ multiplex PCR, and TCRdb kept only the in-frame ones, dropping some. The profile shows over 150,000 clones, 60% to 85% of them singletons. The source material was PBMCs. These receptors came from a male donor in good health and CMV-seronegative.

On this clone itself: Other DNA variants within this sample encode the same CDR3. The chain employs TRBV11-2 and TRBJ1-5, with 9 bases identical to TRBD1. The J segment lost 2 bases and the V segment lost 5 bases, leaving 4 bases of the junction unmatched. CDR3 length equals 15 residues. CDR1 and CDR2 (germline): SGHAT, FQNNGV. The CDR3 bases are TGTGCCAGCAGCCTGGACAGGGGAGGCAATCAGCCCCAGCATTTT. Its protein product is CASSLDRGGNQPQHF.

The genes are TRBV13 and TRBJ1-2; D uncertain. The CDR3 consists of 17 residues. The ends were cut back, 4 bases at V and 0 bases at J, with 18 bases in the middle. The germline V gene encodes CDR1 PRHDT and CDR2 FYEKMQ (reference sequence). The CDR3 is CASSSIRKVNTNYGYTF. The CDR3 DNA is TGTGCCAGCAGCTCCATCAGGAAAGTGAACACTAACTATGGCTACACCTTC. Based on the CDR3 plus reference TRBV13 and TRBJ1-2, the full variable domain is AAGVIQSPRHLIKEKRETATLKCYPIPRHDTVYWYQQGPGQDPQFLISFYEKMQSDKGSIPDRFSAQQFSDYHSELNMSSLELGDSALYFCASSSIRKVNTNYGYTFGSGTRLTVV.

V usage is TRBV25-1 and J usage is TRBJ2-1, with TRBD2 identical over 14 bases. V was pared by 6 bases and J by 5 bases, with 3 bases of the junction left unmatched. In germline, CDR1 is MGHDK, CDR2 SYGVNS. The CDR3 totals 15 residues. CDR3 residues: CASSRLAGGDNEQFF. In DNA form, the CDR3 reads TGTGCCAGCAGCAGACTAGCGGGAGGGGACAATGAGCAGTTCTTC.

This chain joins TRBV11-3 and TRBJ2-3; D not certain. Trimming shortened V by 3 bases and J by 2 bases, and 6 bases separated the two germline ends. Germline CDR1 and CDR2: SGHNT and YENEEA. CDR3 length: 13 residues. CDR3 in DNA: TGTGCCAGCAGCTTTTCCCTCACAGATACGCAGTATTTT. Translating gives CASSFSLTDTQYF.

This chain joins TRBV11-3 and TRBJ1-3; a weak D match, TRBD1 (5 bases). This CDR3 has 16 amino acids. Trimming left V 4 bases short and J 8 bases short, with 21 bases between. In germline, CDR1 is SGHNT, CDR2 YENEEA. In DNA, the CDR3 is TGTGCCAGCAGCTCGTTGACCGGGACGGGGGAGGACACCATATATTTT. It is translated as CASSSLTGTGEDTIYF.

This clone was recorded only once. The DNA of the CDR3 is TGTGCCAGCAGCTTAGCAGGGGGCAATCAGCCCCAGCATTTT. Protein sequence: CASSLAGGNQPQHF. J is TRBJ1-5 and V is TRBV7-9, with D tentatively TRBD1 (5 bases). The ends were cut back, 0 bases at V and 2 bases at J, with 5 bases in the middle. The CDR3 contains 14 residues. The germline V gene has CDR1 SEHNR and CDR2 FQNEAQ (reference sequence).